The clone carrying this TCR beta chain was counted ten times or more. TCR beta CDR3 sequences were amplified from RNA transcripts. The primer set for the first-round RT-PCR of the TCR CDR3 was HTBI. TCRdb re-called the multiplex PCR reads with MiXCR, one entry per CDR3 protein. The sample contains about 400,000 distinct CDR3 sequences, over 10% of which appear only once. These data are taken from a study of T cells in Graves' hyperthyroidism and ophthalmopathy. Trimming cost V 3 bases and J 10 bases; bases outside gene matches: 2. This CDR3 comprises 14 residues. Graves' hyperthyroidism showing no ophthalmopathy progression within 18 months was considered stable. On the basis of clinical symptoms, serum thyroxine and TRAb, thyroid ultrasound and orbital computed tomography, diagnoses were made.

The clonotype originates from a woman aged 18-29 years with Graves' hyperthyroidism. Specimen: blood. The chain has TRBV12-3 or TRBV12-4 and TRBJ1-6, with TRBD1 matching over 11 bases. The CDR3 bases are TGTGCCAGCAGTTTCGGGACAGGGGGATCACCCCTCCACTTT. This translates into CASSFGTGGSPLHF.